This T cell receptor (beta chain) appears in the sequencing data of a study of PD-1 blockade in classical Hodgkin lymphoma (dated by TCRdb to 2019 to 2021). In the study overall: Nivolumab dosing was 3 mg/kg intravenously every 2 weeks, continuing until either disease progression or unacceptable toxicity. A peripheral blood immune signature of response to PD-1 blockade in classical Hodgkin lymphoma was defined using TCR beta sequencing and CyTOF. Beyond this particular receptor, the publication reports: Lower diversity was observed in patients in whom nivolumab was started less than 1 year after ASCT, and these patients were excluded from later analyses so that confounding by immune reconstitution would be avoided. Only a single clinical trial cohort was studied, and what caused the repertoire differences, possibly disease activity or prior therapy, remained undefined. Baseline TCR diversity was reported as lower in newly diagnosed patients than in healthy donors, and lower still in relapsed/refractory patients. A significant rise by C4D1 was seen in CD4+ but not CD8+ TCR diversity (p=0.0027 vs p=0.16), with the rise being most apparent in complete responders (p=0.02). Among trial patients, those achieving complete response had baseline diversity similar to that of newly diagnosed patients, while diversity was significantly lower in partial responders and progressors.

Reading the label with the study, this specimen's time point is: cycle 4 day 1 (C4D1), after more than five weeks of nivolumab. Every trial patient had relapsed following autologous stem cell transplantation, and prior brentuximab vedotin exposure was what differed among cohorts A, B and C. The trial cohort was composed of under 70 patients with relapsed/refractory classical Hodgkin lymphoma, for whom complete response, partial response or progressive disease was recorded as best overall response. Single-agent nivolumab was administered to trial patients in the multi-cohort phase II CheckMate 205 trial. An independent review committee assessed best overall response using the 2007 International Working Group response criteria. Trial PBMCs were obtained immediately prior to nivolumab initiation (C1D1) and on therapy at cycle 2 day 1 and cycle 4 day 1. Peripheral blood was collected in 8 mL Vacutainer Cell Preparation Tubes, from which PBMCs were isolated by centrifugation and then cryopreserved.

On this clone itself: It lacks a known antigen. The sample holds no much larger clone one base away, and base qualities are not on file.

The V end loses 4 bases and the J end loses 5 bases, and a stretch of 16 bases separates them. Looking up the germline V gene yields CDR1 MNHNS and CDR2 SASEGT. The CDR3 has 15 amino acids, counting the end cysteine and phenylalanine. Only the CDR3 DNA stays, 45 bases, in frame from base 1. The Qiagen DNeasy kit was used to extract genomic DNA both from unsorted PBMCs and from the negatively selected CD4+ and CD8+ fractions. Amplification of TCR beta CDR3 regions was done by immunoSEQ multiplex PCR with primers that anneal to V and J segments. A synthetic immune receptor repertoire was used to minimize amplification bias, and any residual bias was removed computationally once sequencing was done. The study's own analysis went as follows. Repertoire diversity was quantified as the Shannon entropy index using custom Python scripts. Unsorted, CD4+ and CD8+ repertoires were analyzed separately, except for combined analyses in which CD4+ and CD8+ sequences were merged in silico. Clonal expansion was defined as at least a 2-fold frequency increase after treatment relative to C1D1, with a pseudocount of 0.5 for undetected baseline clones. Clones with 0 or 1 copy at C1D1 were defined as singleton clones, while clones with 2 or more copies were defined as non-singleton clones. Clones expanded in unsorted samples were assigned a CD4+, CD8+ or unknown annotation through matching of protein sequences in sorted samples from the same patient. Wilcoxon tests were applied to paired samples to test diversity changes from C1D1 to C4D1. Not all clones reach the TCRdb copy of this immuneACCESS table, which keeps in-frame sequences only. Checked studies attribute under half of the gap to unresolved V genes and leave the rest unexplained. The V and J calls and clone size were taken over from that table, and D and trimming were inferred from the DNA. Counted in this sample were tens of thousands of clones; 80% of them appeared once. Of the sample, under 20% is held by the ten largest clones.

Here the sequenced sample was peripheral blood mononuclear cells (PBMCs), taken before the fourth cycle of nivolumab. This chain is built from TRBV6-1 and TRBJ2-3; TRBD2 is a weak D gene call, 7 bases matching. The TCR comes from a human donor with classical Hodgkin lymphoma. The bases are TGTGCCAGCAGTGTCCCCAGGGGCGGGGGAGATACGCAGTATTTT. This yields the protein CASSVPRGGGDTQYF.